This T cell receptor (beta chain) originates from a study of beta chain features in type 1 diabetes. Sequenced material consisted of expressed TCRB transcripts (all of the isolated RNA was reverse transcribed). Sequencing used immunoSEQ multiplex PCR; TCRdb keeps in-frame clones, though not all of them. The sample consists of about 300,000 clones, approximately 13% of them appearing once. Looked up from germline, CDR1 is SGHAT and CDR2 is FQNNGV. The CDR3 loop spans 14 amino acids. Trimming shortened V by 5 bases and J by 3 bases, and 14 bases separated the two germline ends. Study-level results: All four CD4+ subsets of Type 1 diabetes patients contained TCRB CDR3s that were moderately but significantly shorter.

This clone was seen a handful of times. What it binds is not known. Isolation of CD4+ naive, central memory, regulatory and stem cell-like memory cells was achieved by sorting via CD45RO/CCR7/CD25/CD127/CD95/CD27. The chain combines TRBV11-2 with TRBJ2-7; D not certain. The TCR was taken from a woman aged 18-30 years with type 1 diabetes. The specimen sequenced was naive CD4+ T cells from blood. DNA of the CDR3: TGTGCCAGCAGCGCAATTGGCGGTCACTACGAGCAGTACTTC. This codes for CASSAIGGHYEQYF.